The rows below give T cell receptor beta chains drawn from one sample of a study of preoperative IRX-2 immunotherapy in early breast cancer. Sequencing was performed with immunoSEQ multiplex PCR; in TCRdb, only in-frame clones are kept and a portion is missing. The profile shows 40,000 to 45,000 clones, roughly 94% of them singletons. The sequencing used tumor tissue, collected after IRX-2 immunotherapy. Receptors were obtained from a human donor with breast cancer. Both conserved end residues are part of each CDR3. D genes are given only for firm matches. Clone size is stated in some rows and not others, as once, few, many or a class when expanded.

D: -
J: TRBJ2-4
size: -
V: TRBV27
DNA: TGTGCAGGGTTGGCCAAAAACATTCAGTACTTC
CDR3: CAGLAKNIQYF

D: -
J: TRBJ2-7
size: -
V: TRBV4-2
DNA: TGTGCCAGCAGCCAAGAGTTAGCGGACTACGAGCAGTACTTC
CDR3: CASSQELADYEQYF

D: TRBD2
J: TRBJ2-1
size: -
V: TRBV7-3
DNA: TGTGCCAGCAGCTTTGGACTAGCGGGAGTGAAGTTCTTC
CDR3: CASSFGLAGVKFF

D: -
J: TRBJ1-1
size: -
V: TRBV13
DNA: TGTGCCAGCAGCTTAGAGGAAAACACTGAAGCTTTCTTT
CDR3: CASSLEENTEAFF

D: -
J: TRBJ2-7
size: -
V: TRBV30
DNA: TGTGCCTGGAGTGTCACGAGCTCCTACGAGCAGTACTTC
CDR3: CAWSVTSSYEQYF

D: -
J: TRBJ2-5
size: -
V: TRBV5-1
DNA: TGCGCCAGCAGCCAACAGGGACAAGAGACCCAGTACTTC
CDR3: CASSQQGQETQYF

D: TRBD2
J: TRBJ2-5
size: -
V: TRBV7-2
DNA: TGTGCCAGCAGCTACACTAGCGGGGGGGCAGGGGAGACCCAGTACTTC
CDR3: CASSYTSGGAGETQYF

D: TRBD1
J: TRBJ1-2
size: -
V: TRBV18
DNA: TGTGCCAGCTCACCACAAACCGGGACAGGGTCTGGCTACACCTTC
CDR3: CASSPQTGTGSGYTF

D: -
J: TRBJ1-1
size: -
V: TRBV28
DNA: TGTGCCACCGAGGGCCGGATCAGGTCTGAAGCTTTCTTT
CDR3: CATEGRIRSEAFF

D: -
J: TRBJ2-5
size: -
V: TRBV5-4
DNA: TGTGCCAGCAGCCACGGGGGCCAGGACAAGGGCAAGACCCAGTACTTC
CDR3: CASSHGGQDKGKTQYF

D: -
J: TRBJ2-3
size: -
V: TRBV29-1
DNA: TGCAGCGTTGGACAAGGGGTTAACACAGATACGCAGTATTTT
CDR3: CSVGQGVNTDTQYF

D: -
J: TRBJ1-4
size: -
V: TRBV30
DNA: TGTGCCTGGAGTGTTCTGGGTGGGGTTAATGAAAAACTGTTTTTT
CDR3: CAWSVLGGVNEKLFF

D: -
J: TRBJ1-1
size: -
V: TRBV2
DNA: TGTGCCAGCAGTGAACTCCGGGGTGAAGCTTTCTTT
CDR3: CASSELRGEAFF

D: -
J: TRBJ2-7
size: -
V: TRBV28
DNA: TGTGCCAGCCAATACGAGGGTTCCTACGAGCAGTACTTC
CDR3: CASQYEGSYEQYF

D: TRBD1
J: TRBJ1-2
size: -
V: TRBV29-1
DNA: TGCAGCGGACAGGGGGCGAACTATGGCTACACCTTC
CDR3: CSGQGANYGYTF

D: TRBD2
J: TRBJ2-7
size: -
V: TRBV5-1
DNA: TGCGCCAGCAGCTTGGGAGACCCGGGACTAGCGGGAGACGAGCAGTACTTC
CDR3: CASSLGDPGLAGDEQYF

D: -
J: TRBJ2-2
size: -
V: TRBV6-5
DNA: TGTGCCTCCAGGAGGAACACCGGGGAGCTGTTTTTT
CDR3: CASRRNTGELFF

D: TRBD1
J: TRBJ2-7
size: once
V: TRBV27
DNA: TGTGCCAGCAGTCTCGGGACAGTGTCGCCCGAGCAGTACTTC
CDR3: CASSLGTVSPEQYF

D: -
J: TRBJ1-2
size: -
V: TRBV4-1
DNA: TGCGCCAGCAGCCATCACCCTGGGGAGGGGGGGTTCCGCTATGGCTACACCTTC
CDR3: CASSHHPGEGGFRYGYTF

D: -
J: TRBJ1-3
size: -
V: TRBV7-8
DNA: TGTGCCAGCAGCTTAAACTCACGGGGTGCTGGAAACACCATATATTTT
CDR3: CASSLNSRGAGNTIYF

D: TRBD2
J: TRBJ2-5
size: -
V: TRBV18
DNA: TGTGCCAGCTCCCCGAGGGGACTAGCGGACGTGGAGGTCCAGTACTTC
CDR3: CASSPRGLADVEVQYF

D: -
J: TRBJ1-3
size: -
V: TRBV4-1
DNA: TGCGCCAGCAGCCAAGATGGCGGGGGCGGAAACACCATATATTTT
CDR3: CASSQDGGGGNTIYF

D: -
J: TRBJ2-1
size: -
V: TRBV10-3
DNA: TGTGCCATCTGGGATCCAGGGGGGAGGAACAATGAGCAGTTCTTC
CDR3: CAIWDPGGRNNEQFF

D: -
J: TRBJ1-2
size: once
V: TRBV7-6
DNA: TGTGCCAGCAGCACCGACGAGGTCGGCTACACCTTC
CDR3: CASSTDEVGYTF